Listed here are 10 T cell receptor beta chains from one sample, sequenced in a study of cytomegalovirus exposure and HLA in healthy donors. Primers included in the PCR were 60 Vbeta and 13 Jbeta primers. The data were produced by immunoSEQ multiplex PCR, yet TCRdb's version contains in-frame clones alone and is incomplete. The sample has about 130,000 clones; 80% are singletons. Specimen: PBMCs. The receptor source for this set is a man aged 25 to 40 in good health and CMV-seronegative.

The chain links TRBV4-3 to TRBJ1-4, with D perhaps TRBD1 (6 bases). V lost 0 bases to trimming and J lost 8 bases, with 16 bases between them. The CDR3 consists of 16 residues. Germline V gene data show CDR1 as LGHNA and CDR2 as YSLEER. The CDR3 nucleotides read TGCGCCAGCAGCCAAGATCAGGGACACCTTGGGGAAAAACTGTTTTTT. Translation gives CASSQDQGHLGEKLFF.

The rearrangement links TRBV28 to TRBJ1-1, with TRBD1 matching over 9 bases. The CDR3 is 14 amino acids. Per the germline V gene, CDR1 is MDHEN and CDR2 is SYDVKM. V lost 3 bases to trimming and J lost 1 base; unmatched junction nucleotides: 0. This CDR3 is CASSLGQGNTEAFF. CDR3 DNA sequence: TGTGCCAGCAGTTTGGGACAGGGGAACACTGAAGCTTTCTTT.

The chain uses TRBV4-1 and TRBJ1-2; TRBD1 might be the D (5 bases). This CDR3 has 15 residues. V lost 5 bases and J 4 bases, leaving 17 bases between the germline ends. Germline V gene data show CDR1 as MGHRA and CDR2 as YSYEKL. The CDR3 reads CASSYQWGDGYGYTF. The DNA of the CDR3 is TGCGCCAGCAGCTACCAATGGGGGGACGGCTATGGCTACACCTTC.

This clone was seen only once. The V gene is TRBV10-3, the J gene TRBJ2-3, with 11 bases fitting TRBD2. V was pared by 2 bases and J by 2 bases, with 6 bases of the junction left unmatched. Germline V gives CDR1 ENHRY, CDR2 SYGVKD. The CDR3 is 17 amino acids. CDR3 loop: CAISEMASGGHTDTQYF. The CDR3 nucleotides are TGTGCCATCAGTGAGATGGCTAGCGGGGGGCACACAGATACGCAGTATTTT.

The V and J genes are TRBV2 and TRBJ2-3; TRBD2 agrees at 8 bases. The CDR3 loop spans 15 amino acids. V was clipped by 2 bases and J by 4 bases; unmatched bases: 5. Germline lookup yields CDR1 SNHLY and CDR2 FYNNEI. The CDR3, as DNA: TGTGCCAGCAGTGAACAGCGGGAGTTCTCAGATACGCAGTATTTT. The encoded protein is CASSEQREFSDTQYF.

The V call is TRBV10-3, the J call TRBJ2-5; 10 bases map to TRBD2. This CDR3 has 15 amino acids. The J segment lost 4 bases and the V segment lost 4 bases, leaving 6 bases of the junction unmatched. Germline CDR1 and CDR2: ENHRY and SYGVKD. CDR3 sequence: CAISGSGGPSETQYF. The CDR3 DNA reads TGTGCCATCAGTGGTAGCGGGGGGCCCTCAGAGACCCAGTACTTC.

The rearrangement uses TRBV5-1 and TRBJ2-7; TRBD1 might be the D (5 bases). V lost 0 bases to trimming and J lost 1 base, with 8 bases between them. Germline CDR1 and CDR2: SGHRS and YFSETQ. There are 14 residues in the CDR3. CDR3 loop: CASSLVPGSYEQYF. CDR3 sequence (DNA): TGCGCCAGCAGCTTGGTCCCAGGGTCCTACGAGCAGTACTTC.

A single count supports this clone. The chain couples TRBV7-6 to TRBJ2-3, with TRBD2 identical over 13 bases. Germline V lookup: CDR1 SGHVS, CDR2 FNYEAQ. V lost 3 bases to trimming and J lost 6 bases; unmatched junction nucleotides: 12. This CDR3 is 18 amino acids long. CDR3 protein: CASSFMGRTSGSGDTQYF. For the CDR3, the DNA is TGTGCCAGCAGCTTCATGGGAAGGACTAGCGGGAGCGGGGATACGCAGTATTTT.

J is TRBJ1-2 and V is TRBV9; 9 bases are shared with TRBD1. CDR1 SGDLS and CDR2 YYNGEE come from the germline V gene. The J segment lost 4 bases and the V segment lost 4 bases, leaving 5 bases of the junction unmatched. This CDR3 spans 14 amino acids. The CDR3 DNA reads as TGTGCCAGCAGCCCCGAGACAGGGGGCTATGGCTACACCTTC. It yields the protein CASSPETGGYGYTF.

The V call is TRBV7-8, the J call TRBJ1-1, with 9 positions matching TRBD1. V shed 4 bases, J shed 5 bases, and the junction held 11 bases outside the gene matches. CDR3 length: 16 residues. Per germline, CDR1 SGHVS and CDR2 FQNEAQ. CDR3 region: CASSSKFDRGRTEAFF. CDR3 coding DNA: TGTGCCAGCAGCTCGAAATTCGACAGGGGGAGGACTGAAGCTTTCTTT.